Listed below are T cell receptor beta chains from one sample, sequenced in a study of glioma-infiltrating T cells. TCRdb redid the calling of the multiplex PCR reads with MiXCR, one entry per CDR3 protein. The table shows approximately 190,000 distinct CDR3 sequences, with around 30% occurring only once. The specimen was glioma tissue, nonneoplastic brain tissue, or PBMCs (not recorded which). The receptors shown here come from a human donor with low-grade glioma or glioblastoma, undergoing nonglioma brain surgery, or in good health (not recorded which). Each CDR3 is given with its conserved first and last residue. The D gene is left open where the match is weak. A clone size is listed for some rows: how often the clone was seen (once, few, many), or a class if it is expanded.

d_gene: -; abundance: -; v_gene: TRBV12-3/TRBV12-4; j_gene: TRBJ1-1; CDR3aa: CASTVGRVAEAFF; CDR3nt: TGTGCCAGCACCGTGGGCAGGGTCGCTGAAGCTTTCTTT
d_gene: -; abundance: many; v_gene: TRBV9; j_gene: TRBJ1-1; CDR3aa: CASSVGLGSVNTEAFF; CDR3nt: TGTGCCAGCAGCGTAGGCCTAGGGTCAGTAAACACTGAAGCTTTCTTT
d_gene: TRBD1; abundance: many; v_gene: TRBV6-2/TRBV6-3; j_gene: TRBJ2-7; CDR3aa: CASSKPGQGVIEQYF; CDR3nt: TGTGCCAGCAGTAAACCGGGACAGGGGGTAATTGAGCAGTACTTC
d_gene: TRBD2; abundance: many; v_gene: TRBV4-2; j_gene: TRBJ2-5; CDR3aa: CASSRREQETQYF; CDR3nt: TGTGCCAGCAGCCGGCGGGAGCAAGAGACCCAGTACTTC
d_gene: -; abundance: few; v_gene: TRBV12-3/TRBV12-4; j_gene: TRBJ2-4; CDR3aa: CASSLVLGLAKNIQYF; CDR3nt: TGTGCCAGCAGTTTAGTTCTCGGTCTAGCCAAAAACATTCAGTACTTC
d_gene: -; abundance: many; v_gene: TRBV6-1; j_gene: TRBJ2-1; CDR3aa: CASSYDWGNEQFF; CDR3nt: TGTGCCAGCAGTTACGATTGGGGCAATGAGCAGTTCTTC
d_gene: TRBD2; abundance: many; v_gene: TRBV14; j_gene: TRBJ2-1; CDR3aa: CASSRGRAFNEQFF; CDR3nt: TGTGCCAGCAGCCGGGGGAGGGCCTTCAATGAGCAGTTCTTC
d_gene: TRBD2; abundance: many; v_gene: TRBV7-2; j_gene: TRBJ2-7; CDR3aa: CASSLFRVGSGRGEQYF; CDR3nt: TGTGCCAGCAGCTTATTTCGGGTCGGGAGCGGGAGGGGTGAGCAGTACTTC
d_gene: TRBD2; abundance: many; v_gene: TRBV20-1; j_gene: TRBJ2-7; CDR3aa: CSVTSGGYEQYF; CDR3nt: TGCAGTGTGACTAGCGGGGGGTACGAGCAGTACTTC
d_gene: TRBD1; abundance: few; v_gene: TRBV5-1; j_gene: TRBJ1-2; CDR3aa: CASSSGTGGGYTF; CDR3nt: TGCGCCAGCAGCTCCGGGACAGGGGGCGGCTACACCTTC
d_gene: TRBD1; abundance: -; v_gene: TRBV4-1; j_gene: TRBJ2-7; CDR3aa: CTSSLGQGASEHYF; CDR3nt: TGCACCAGCAGCCTCGGACAGGGGGCGTCCGAGCATTACTTC
d_gene: -; abundance: many; v_gene: TRBV20-1; j_gene: TRBJ2-2; CDR3aa: CSARVLGRPGELFF; CDR3nt: TGCAGTGCCCGGGTTCTAGGGAGGCCCGGGGAGCTGTTTTTT
d_gene: -; abundance: few; v_gene: TRBV19; j_gene: TRBJ2-1; CDR3aa: CASSTGDVPGLNEQFF; CDR3nt: TGTGCCAGTAGTACAGGGGACGTCCCAGGCCTCAATGAGCAGTTCTTC
d_gene: -; abundance: -; v_gene: TRBV19; j_gene: TRBJ2-2; CDR3aa: CASSIGGHLTGELFF; CDR3nt: TGTGCCAGTAGTATAGGAGGACACCTCACCGGGGAGCTGTTTTTT
d_gene: TRBD2; abundance: many; v_gene: TRBV15; j_gene: TRBJ2-1; CDR3aa: CATGLDYNEQFF; CDR3nt: TGTGCCACGGGACTAGATTACAATGAGCAGTTCTTC
d_gene: -; abundance: many; v_gene: TRBV10-3; j_gene: TRBJ1-2; CDR3aa: CAISPEANYGYTF; CDR3nt: TGTGCCATCAGTCCAGAAGCTAACTATGGCTACACCTTC
d_gene: -; abundance: many; v_gene: TRBV20-1; j_gene: TRBJ2-3; CDR3aa: CSARLSGGKNTQYF; CDR3nt: TGCAGTGCTAGATTGTCGGGGGGCAAAAATACGCAGTATTTT
d_gene: -; abundance: many; v_gene: TRBV6-1; j_gene: TRBJ1-6; CDR3aa: CASSPPGVNSPLHF; CDR3nt: TGTGCCAGCAGCCCACCGGGGGTCAATTCACCCCTCCACTTT
d_gene: -; abundance: few; v_gene: TRBV19; j_gene: TRBJ2-1; CDR3aa: CASSIGTNNEQFF; CDR3nt: TGTGCCAGTAGTATAGGGACTAACAATGAGCAGTTCTTC
d_gene: -; abundance: many; v_gene: TRBV28; j_gene: TRBJ2-1; CDR3aa: CASSLLLNPGISEYNEQFF; CDR3nt: TGTGCCAGCAGTTTACTCCTTAACCCCGGTATCTCCGAGTACAATGAGCAGTTCTTC
d_gene: -; abundance: many; v_gene: TRBV5-5; j_gene: TRBJ1-5; CDR3aa: CASSLTAYSNQPQHF; CDR3nt: TGTGCCAGCAGCTTGACTGCTTATAGCAATCAGCCCCAGCATTTT
d_gene: -; abundance: -; v_gene: TRBV28; j_gene: TRBJ1-5; CDR3aa: CAALPPNQSQHF; CDR3nt: TGTGCCGCCCTCCCCCCCAATCAGTCCCAGCATTTT
d_gene: -; abundance: many; v_gene: TRBV4-3; j_gene: TRBJ1-4; CDR3aa: CASSQDNTLIKLFF; CDR3nt: TGCGCCAGCAGCCAAGATAACACCCTTATAAAACTGTTTTTT
d_gene: TRBD2; abundance: many; v_gene: TRBV20-1; j_gene: TRBJ2-1; CDR3aa: CSARDYGELAGGTYNEQFF; CDR3nt: TGCAGTGCTAGAGATTATGGGGAACTAGCGGGAGGCACTTACAATGAGCAGTTCTTC
d_gene: TRBD2; abundance: many; v_gene: TRBV20-1; j_gene: TRBJ2-5; CDR3aa: CSARKAGVGETQYF; CDR3nt: TGCAGTGCTAGGAAAGCGGGAGTCGGAGAGACCCAGTACTTC
d_gene: TRBD2; abundance: many; v_gene: TRBV19; j_gene: TRBJ2-1; CDR3aa: CASSISSGVYNEQFF; CDR3nt: TGTGCCAGTAGTATATCTAGCGGAGTCTACAATGAGCAGTTCTTC
d_gene: -; abundance: -; v_gene: TRBV19; j_gene: TRBJ1-4; CDR3aa: CASSIDPPTRRAEEKLFF; CDR3nt: TGTGCCAGTAGTATAGATCCGCCAACGAGGAGGGCTGAGGAAAAACTGTTTTTT
d_gene: TRBD1; abundance: once; v_gene: TRBV5-1; j_gene: TRBJ2-7; CDR3aa: CASGLGTGSIYEQYF; CDR3nt: TGCGCCAGCGGCTTGGGGACAGGGTCAATCTACGAGCAGTACTTC
d_gene: -; abundance: many; v_gene: TRBV20-1; j_gene: TRBJ2-1; CDR3aa: CSARGVGVAEQFF; CDR3nt: TGCAGTGCCCGAGGAGTGGGGGTCGCTGAGCAGTTCTTC
d_gene: TRBD1; abundance: many; v_gene: TRBV5-1; j_gene: TRBJ2-7; CDR3aa: CASSATGGRYEQYF; CDR3nt: TGCGCCAGCAGCGCTACAGGGGGGCGCTACGAGCAGTACTTC
d_gene: TRBD2; abundance: -; v_gene: TRBV15; j_gene: TRBJ2-7; CDR3aa: CATSMGLAGEQYF; CDR3nt: TGTGCCACCAGCATGGGACTAGCGGGCGAGCAGTACTTC
d_gene: -; abundance: many; v_gene: TRBV6-1; j_gene: TRBJ1-5; CDR3aa: CASRGGPQNNQPQHF; CDR3nt: TGTGCCAGCAGGGGGGGACCGCAAAACAATCAGCCCCAGCATTTT
d_gene: -; abundance: -; v_gene: TRBV5-1; j_gene: TRBJ2-7; CDR3aa: CASSLNFYEQYF; CDR3nt: TGCGCCAGCAGCTTGAATTTTTACGAGCAGTACTTC
d_gene: TRBD1; abundance: many; v_gene: TRBV28; j_gene: TRBJ1-5; CDR3aa: CASSHRTGGNQPQHF; CDR3nt: TGTGCCAGCAGTCACCGGACAGGGGGCAATCAGCCCCAGCATTTT
d_gene: -; abundance: -; v_gene: TRBV19; j_gene: TRBJ2-1; CDR3aa: CASSDWVNEQFF; CDR3nt: TGTGCCAGTAGTGACTGGGTCAATGAGCAGTTCTTC
d_gene: -; abundance: many; v_gene: TRBV28; j_gene: TRBJ1-2; CDR3aa: CASSSIYGYTF; CDR3nt: TGTGCCAGCAGTTCCATTTATGGCTACACCTTC
d_gene: TRBD1; abundance: many; v_gene: TRBV20-1; j_gene: TRBJ2-7; CDR3aa: CSAEVTGTGGAGQYF; CDR3nt: TGCAGTGCCGAAGTAACCGGGACAGGGGGCGCTGGGCAGTACTTC
d_gene: -; abundance: many; v_gene: TRBV6-2/TRBV6-3; j_gene: TRBJ2-1; CDR3aa: CASSSIALGYNEQFF; CDR3nt: TGTGCCAGCAGTTCGATAGCTTTGGGCTACAATGAGCAGTTCTTC
d_gene: -; abundance: many; v_gene: TRBV5-5; j_gene: TRBJ1-1; CDR3aa: CASSYDGVNTEAFF; CDR3nt: TGTGCCAGCAGCTATGACGGAGTCAACACTGAAGCTTTCTTT
d_gene: -; abundance: many; v_gene: TRBV7-2; j_gene: TRBJ1-1; CDR3aa: CASSLEGGMNTEAFF; CDR3nt: TGTGCCAGCAGCTTAGAGGGCGGAATGAACACTGAAGCTTTCTTT
d_gene: TRBD2; abundance: -; v_gene: TRBV5-1; j_gene: TRBJ2-1; CDR3aa: CASSLGGAGLAGVSEQFF; CDR3nt: TGCGCCAGCAGCTTGGGGGGAGCAGGACTAGCGGGAGTTAGTGAGCAGTTCTTC
d_gene: -; abundance: many; v_gene: TRBV4-1; j_gene: TRBJ1-5; CDR3aa: CASSQRQSFQPQHF; CDR3nt: TGCGCCAGCAGCCAAAGACAATCGTTCCAGCCCCAGCATTTT
d_gene: -; abundance: many; v_gene: TRBV14; j_gene: TRBJ2-5; CDR3aa: CASSPRTASSNTQETQYF; CDR3nt: TGTGCCAGCAGCCCTAGGACAGCCAGCTCAAATACCCAAGAGACCCAGTACTTC
d_gene: TRBD2; abundance: many; v_gene: TRBV7-9; j_gene: TRBJ2-1; CDR3aa: CASSLDGTRDEQFF; CDR3nt: TGTGCCAGCAGCTTAGATGGGACTAGGGATGAGCAGTTCTTC
d_gene: TRBD2; abundance: once; v_gene: TRBV29-1; j_gene: TRBJ2-3; CDR3aa: CSAKSLADSTDTQYF; CDR3nt: TGCAGCGCCAAGTCCCTAGCGGACAGCACAGATACGCAGTATTTT
d_gene: -; abundance: many; v_gene: TRBV19; j_gene: TRBJ2-1; CDR3aa: CASSLSQGDPEQFF; CDR3nt: TGTGCCAGTAGTCTCTCACAGGGTGATCCTGAGCAGTTCTTC